These T cell receptor beta chains were read from a single sample in a study of blood T cell repertoires in COVID-19. Using immunoSEQ multiplex PCR, the repertoire was profiled, and TCRdb retains in-frame clones only, with some absent. The sample contains around 440,000 clones, approximately 88% of which appear only once. What was sequenced was peripheral blood. These receptors were collected from a woman aged 50 to 60 with COVID-19, enrolled during active disease. Each CDR3 is given with its conserved first and last residue. A D gene is named only where the DNA matches it firmly. Some rows mark clone size as missing; the rest say once, few, many or name a class of expanded clone.

NA	TRBJ2-3	TRBV6-5	NA	CASSYSGAVAQYF	TGTGCCAGCAGTTACTCAGGAGCGGTTGCGCAGTATTTT
NA	TRBJ2-7	TRBV7-2	NA	CASSPRQSLREQYF	TGTGCCAGCAGCCCCCGACAGTCCTTACGGGAGCAGTACTTC
NA	TRBJ1-1	TRBV10-1	TRBD1	CATSTGANTEAFF	TGCGCCACGTCGACAGGGGCGAACACTGAAGCTTTCTTT
NA	TRBJ2-2	TRBV5-4	NA	CASSPWRGPGELFF	TGTGCCAGCAGCCCGTGGCGGGGGCCCGGGGAGCTGTTTTTT
NA	TRBJ2-7	TRBV7-3	TRBD2	CASSLLGGRDEQYF	TGTGCCAGCAGCTTACTGGGCGGGAGAGATGAGCAGTACTTC
NA	TRBJ2-3	TRBV15	NA	CATAGGPKRDTQYF	TGTGCCACCGCCGGAGGGCCTAAACGAGATACGCAGTATTTT
NA	TRBJ1-1	TRBV7-2	NA	CASNLGWRGREAFF	TGTGCCAGCAACTTAGGGTGGAGAGGGCGGGAAGCTTTCTTT
NA	TRBJ1-1	TRBV19	NA	CASSMFLRQEAFF	TGTGCCAGTAGTATGTTTCTGAGGCAAGAAGCTTTCTTT
NA	TRBJ1-2	TRBV6-5	TRBD1	CASSRGGPSNYGYTF	TGTGCCAGCAGTCGAGGGGGCCCCTCTAACTATGGCTACACCTTC
NA	TRBJ1-5	TRBV4-1	NA	CASSQEAGAGNQPQHF	TGCGCCAGCAGCCAAGAGGCGGGGGCTGGTAATCAGCCCCAGCATTTT
NA	TRBJ2-3	TRBV18	NA	CASSSPSTDTQYF	TGTGCCAGCTCTAGTCCCAGCACAGATACGCAGTATTTT
once	TRBJ2-2	TRBV5-6	NA	CASSPAATGELFF	TGTGCCAGCTCTCCGGCAGCGACCGGGGAGCTGTTTTTT
NA	TRBJ1-3	TRBV12-5	NA	CASGLAYGGATIYF	TGTGCTAGTGGTTTGGCGTACGGGGGGGCCACCATATATTTT
NA	TRBJ2-1	TRBV5-4	NA	CASSLGGGIANEQFF	TGTGCCAGCAGCTTGGGTGGCGGGATAGCGAATGAGCAGTTCTTC
NA	TRBJ2-7	TRBV19	NA	CASSIRRGPYEQYF	TGTGCCAGTAGTATTCGCAGGGGACCCTACGAGCAGTACTTC
few	TRBJ1-1	TRBV7-9	NA	CASSLGGLNTEAFF	TGTGCCAGCAGCTTAGGAGGCTTGAACACTGAAGCTTTCTTT
NA	TRBJ2-1	TRBV27	TRBD1	CASSFWDSSNEQFF	TGTGCCAGCAGTTTTTGGGACAGCAGCAATGAGCAGTTCTTC
few	TRBJ1-2	TRBV6-1	NA	CASSEPLGGSYGYTF	TGTGCCAGCAGTGAGCCGTTGGGGGGGTCTTATGGCTACACCTTC
NA	TRBJ2-3	TRBV9	TRBD1	CASSVQGAVADTQYF	TGTGCCAGCAGCGTCCAGGGGGCTGTGGCAGATACGCAGTATTTT
NA	TRBJ1-6	TRBV27	TRBD1	CASRTTGFNSPLHF	TGTGCCAGCAGAACGACAGGGTTCAATTCACCCCTCCACTTT
NA	TRBJ2-2	TRBV2	TRBD1	CASSLRQGGSTGELFF	TGTGCCAGCAGTTTGAGACAGGGGGGTTCAACCGGGGAGCTGTTTTTT
NA	TRBJ2-1	TRBV4-1	NA	CASSQDVYGTTGSYNEQFF	TGCGCCAGCAGCCAGGACGTCTACGGGACAACCGGCTCCTACAATGAGCAGTTCTTC
NA	TRBJ1-1	TRBV6-5	NA	CASSLEPLNTEAFF	TGTGCCAGCAGTCTTGAGCCGTTGAACACTGAAGCTTTCTTT
NA	TRBJ1-4	TRBV27	NA	CASSPDYQSGKLFF	TGTGCCAGCAGTCCCGACTATCAATCGGGAAAACTGTTTTTT
NA	TRBJ2-5	TRBV4-2	NA	CASSHPEIEGVRETQYF	TGTGCCAGCAGCCACCCAGAGATCGAAGGGGTTCGCGAGACCCAGTACTTC
NA	TRBJ1-2	TRBV19	TRBD1	CASSTGTATGYGYTF	TGTGCCAGTAGTACCGGGACAGCCACTGGGTATGGCTACACCTTC
NA	TRBJ2-2	TRBV3-1/TRBV3-2	NA	CASSQDMLRTGELFF	TGTGCCAGCAGCCAAGACATGCTGAGAACCGGGGAGCTGTTTTTT
NA	TRBJ2-5	TRBV24-1	NA	CATSDPGETQYF	TGTGCCACCAGTGATCCCGGGGAGACCCAGTACTTC
NA	TRBJ1-1	TRBV9	NA	CASSVDRRNTEAFF	TGTGCCAGCAGCGTAGACAGGCGGAACACTGAAGCTTTCTTT
NA	TRBJ1-1	TRBV4-1	TRBD1	CASRETGGYGTEAFF	TGCGCCAGCCGGGAGACAGGGGGCTATGGCACTGAAGCTTTCTTT
few	TRBJ1-3	TRBV12-3/TRBV12-4	NA	CASSLFFGDTIYF	TGTGCCAGCAGTTTGTTTTTCGGGGACACCATATATTTT
NA	TRBJ1-1	TRBV27	NA	CASRAWGGRPEAFF	TGTGCCAGCAGGGCTTGGGGGGGAAGGCCTGAAGCTTTCTTT
NA	TRBJ2-2	TRBV9	NA	CASSVGVTVATGELFF	TGTGCCAGCAGCGTAGGTGTGACAGTAGCCACCGGGGAGCTGTTTTTT
NA	TRBJ1-1	TRBV12-5	NA	CASGRGTEAFF	TGTGCTAGTGGTAGGGGGACTGAAGCTTTCTTT
NA	TRBJ1-2	TRBV7-9	NA	CASSLQGGGYGYTF	TGTGCCAGCAGCTTACAGGGAGGGGGCTATGGCTACACCTTC
NA	TRBJ2-1	TRBV4-1	TRBD2	CASSPRWGGAYNEQFF	TGCGCCAGCAGCCCCCGGTGGGGGGGAGCCTACAATGAGCAGTTCTTC
NA	TRBJ2-7	TRBV5-1	NA	CASSLGTTSYEQYF	TGCGCCAGCAGCTTGGGGACAACTTCCTACGAGCAGTACTTC
NA	TRBJ1-2	TRBV2	NA	CASSENRDYGYTF	TGTGCCAGCAGTGAGAACAGGGACTATGGCTACACCTTC
NA	TRBJ1-3	TRBV11-2	NA	CASSPGQGTIYF	TGTGCCAGCAGCCCGGGTCAGGGAACCATATATTTT
NA	TRBJ1-5	TRBV28	NA	CASSSGGVGDQPQHF	TGTGCCAGCAGTAGTGGAGGGGTAGGGGATCAGCCCCAGCATTTT
NA	TRBJ1-6	TRBV4-2	NA	CASSQDQINSPLHF	TGTGCCAGCAGCCAAGACCAGATTAATTCACCCCTCCACTTT
NA	TRBJ2-3	TRBV5-4	TRBD2	CASRGESGGTDTQYF	TGTGCCAGCAGAGGGGAGAGCGGGGGGACAGATACGCAGTATTTT
NA	TRBJ2-3	TRBV5-4	TRBD2	CASSLAFGGGALDTQYF	TGTGCCAGCAGCTTGGCTTTCGGCGGGGGGGCGTTAGATACGCAGTATTTT
NA	TRBJ2-3	TRBV6-5	NA	CASSYSREAQYF	TGTGCCAGCAGTTACAGCAGGGAAGCGCAGTATTTT
NA	TRBJ2-5	TRBV19	NA	CASSSGTQETQYF	TGTGCCAGTAGCTCCGGGACACAAGAGACCCAGTACTTC
few	TRBJ1-3	TRBV5-1	TRBD1	CASSLTGEVSGNTIYF	TGCGCCAGCAGCTTGACAGGGGAGGTCTCTGGAAACACCATATATTTT
NA	TRBJ1-4	TRBV13	NA	CASSQGGSNEKLFF	TGTGCCAGCAGCCAAGGGGGTAGTAATGAAAAACTGTTTTTT
NA	TRBJ2-1	TRBV25-1	TRBD1	CASSEYGWGDRVFF	TGTGCCAGCAGTGAATATGGGTGGGGGGACAGGGTGTTCTTC
NA	TRBJ1-1	TRBV21-1	NA	CASSKETGGEITEAFF	TGTGCCAGCAGCAAAGAGACAGGGGGCGAAATCACTGAAGCTTTCTTT
NA	TRBJ1-6	TRBV6-6	NA	CASSSSRDSPLHF	TGTGCCAGCAGTTCCTCGCGGGATTCACCCCTCCACTTT